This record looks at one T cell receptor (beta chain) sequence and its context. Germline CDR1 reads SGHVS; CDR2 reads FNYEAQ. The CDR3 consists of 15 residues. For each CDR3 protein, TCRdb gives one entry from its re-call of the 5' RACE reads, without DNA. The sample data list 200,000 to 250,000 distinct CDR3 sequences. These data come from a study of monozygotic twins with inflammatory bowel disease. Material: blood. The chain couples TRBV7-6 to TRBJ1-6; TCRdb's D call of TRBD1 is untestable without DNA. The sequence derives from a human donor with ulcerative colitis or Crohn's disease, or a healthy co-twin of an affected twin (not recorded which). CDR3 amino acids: CASSSRTGQGSPLHF.